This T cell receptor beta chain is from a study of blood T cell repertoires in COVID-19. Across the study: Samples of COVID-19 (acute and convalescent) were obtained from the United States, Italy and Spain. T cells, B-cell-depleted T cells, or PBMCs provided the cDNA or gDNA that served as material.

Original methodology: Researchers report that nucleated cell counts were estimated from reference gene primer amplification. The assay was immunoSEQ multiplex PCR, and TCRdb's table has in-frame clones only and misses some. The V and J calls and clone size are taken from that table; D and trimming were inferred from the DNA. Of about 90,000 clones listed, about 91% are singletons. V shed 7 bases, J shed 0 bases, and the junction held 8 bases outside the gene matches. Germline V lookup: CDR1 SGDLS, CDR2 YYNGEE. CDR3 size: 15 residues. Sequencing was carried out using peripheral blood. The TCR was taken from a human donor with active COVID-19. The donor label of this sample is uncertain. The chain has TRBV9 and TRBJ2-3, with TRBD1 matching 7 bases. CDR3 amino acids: CASSILGQSTDTQYF. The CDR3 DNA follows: TGTGCCAGCTCAATTTTGGGACAGAGCACAGATACGCAGTATTTT. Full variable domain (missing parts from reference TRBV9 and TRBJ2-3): DSGVTQTPKHLITATGQRVTLRCSPRSGDLSVYWYQQSLDQGLQFLIQYYNGEERAKGNILERFSAQQFPDLHSELNLSSLELGDSALYFCASSILGQSTDTQYFGPGTRLTVL.